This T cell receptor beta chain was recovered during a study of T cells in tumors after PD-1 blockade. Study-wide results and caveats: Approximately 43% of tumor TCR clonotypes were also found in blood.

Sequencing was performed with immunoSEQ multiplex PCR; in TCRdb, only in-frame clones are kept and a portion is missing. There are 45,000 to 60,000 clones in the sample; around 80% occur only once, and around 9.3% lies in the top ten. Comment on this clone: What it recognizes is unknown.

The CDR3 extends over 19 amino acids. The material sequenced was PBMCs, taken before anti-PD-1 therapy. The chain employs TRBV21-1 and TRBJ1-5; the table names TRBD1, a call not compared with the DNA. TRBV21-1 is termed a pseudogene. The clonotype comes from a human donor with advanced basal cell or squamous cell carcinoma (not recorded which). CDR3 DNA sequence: TGTGCCAGCAGCAAAGTCAAGGGGTCCCAAAGAGGTAGCAATCAGCCCCAGCATTTT. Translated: CASSKVKGSQRGSNQPQHF.